This T cell receptor beta chain was captured by sequencing in a study of technical replicates of blood from several donors. The repertoire was sequenced with immunoSEQ multiplex PCR; TCRdb's copy has only in-frame clones and lacks some. This table holds 55,000 to 80,000 clones, 92% found once. Per the germline V gene, CDR1 is SGHVS and CDR2 is FQNEAQ. V dropped 0 bases and J dropped 0 bases, with 9 bases sitting between them. This CDR3 region has 16 residues. This receptor was taken from a human donor in good health. This rearrangement joins TRBV7-8 to TRBJ1-5, with D uncertain. The sequenced material came from T cells isolated from PBMCs. The CDR3 bases are TGTGCCAGCAGCTTAGCGAGTACGATTAGCAATCAGCCCCAGCATTTT. The encoded protein is CASSLASTISNQPQHF. Full variable domain (rest looked up from reference TRBV7-8 and TRBJ1-5): GAGVSQSPRYKVAKRGQDVALRCDPISGHVSLFWYQQALGQGPEFLTYFQNEAQLDKSGLPSDRFFAERPEGSVSTLKIQRTQQEDSAVYLCASSLASTISNQPQHFGDGTRLSIL.